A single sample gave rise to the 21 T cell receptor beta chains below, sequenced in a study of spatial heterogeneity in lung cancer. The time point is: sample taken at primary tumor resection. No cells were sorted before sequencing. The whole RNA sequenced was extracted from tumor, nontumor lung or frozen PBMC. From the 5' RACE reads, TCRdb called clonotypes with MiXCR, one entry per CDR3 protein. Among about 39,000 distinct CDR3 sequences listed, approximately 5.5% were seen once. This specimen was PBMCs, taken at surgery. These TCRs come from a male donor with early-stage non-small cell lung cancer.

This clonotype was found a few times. The CDR3 coding sequence is TGTGCCAGCAGTAGCACCGCGGGACAGGGCTACGAGCAGTACTTC. Protein product: CASSSTAGQGYEQYF. This chain uses TRBV6-5 with TRBJ2-7, with TRBD1 matching over 9 bases. The trim removed 5 bases at V and 3 bases at J, leaving 8 bases unmatched. The CDR3 runs 15 residues. Germline V gene sequence: CDR1 MNHEY, CDR2 SVGAGI.

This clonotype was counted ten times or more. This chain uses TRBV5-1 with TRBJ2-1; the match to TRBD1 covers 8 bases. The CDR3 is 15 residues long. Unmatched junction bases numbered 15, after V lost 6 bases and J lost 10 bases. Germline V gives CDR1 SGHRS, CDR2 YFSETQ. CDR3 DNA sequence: TGCGCCAGCAAGGCTTGGGACAGGATTACTGAGGAGCAGTTCTTC. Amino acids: CASKAWDRITEEQFF.

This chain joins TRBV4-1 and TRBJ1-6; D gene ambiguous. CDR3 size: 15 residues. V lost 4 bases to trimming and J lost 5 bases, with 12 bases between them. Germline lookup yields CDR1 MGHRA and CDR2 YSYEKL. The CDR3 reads CASSPFTFDNSPLHF. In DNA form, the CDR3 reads TGCGCCAGCAGCCCCTTTACTTTTGATAATTCACCCCTCCACTTT.

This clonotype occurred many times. The CDR3 DNA reads as TGCGCCAGCAGTGAGGACAGGGGGCGCCAGGGTAGTCGGCGAGCTTTCTTT. This encodes CASSEDRGRQGSRRAFF. The chain recombines TRBV10-1 with TRBJ1-1; 10 bases map to TRBD1. Losses at the gene ends were 2 bases for V and 10 bases for J; bases not matched to a gene: 16. This CDR3 is 17 amino acids long. The germline V gene has CDR1 WNHNN and CDR2 SYGVQD (reference sequence).

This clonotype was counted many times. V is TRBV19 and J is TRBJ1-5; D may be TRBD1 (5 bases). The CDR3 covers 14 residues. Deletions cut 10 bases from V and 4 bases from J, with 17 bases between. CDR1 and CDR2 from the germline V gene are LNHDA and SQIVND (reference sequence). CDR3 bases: TGTGCCACCCACCATGGGGCGCGGAATCAGCCCCAGCATTTT. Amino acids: CATHHGARNQPQHF.

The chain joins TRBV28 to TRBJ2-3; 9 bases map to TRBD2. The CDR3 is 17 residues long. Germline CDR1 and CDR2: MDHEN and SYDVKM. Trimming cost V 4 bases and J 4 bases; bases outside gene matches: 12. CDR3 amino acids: CASSSPVGRGGADTQYF. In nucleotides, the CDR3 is TGTGCCAGCAGTTCCCCAGTCGGGCGGGGGGGCGCAGATACGCAGTATTTT.

CDR3 in DNA: TGCAGTGCTAGAGATTTGGGTCTGGGCAATGAGCAGTTCTTC. It encodes CSARDLGLGNEQFF. The chain uses TRBV20-1 and TRBJ2-1; unclear D gene. The CDR3 contains 14 residues. V lost 0 bases and J lost 6, with 12 bases in between. Looked up from germline, CDR1 is DFQATT and CDR2 is SNEGSKA (reference sequence).

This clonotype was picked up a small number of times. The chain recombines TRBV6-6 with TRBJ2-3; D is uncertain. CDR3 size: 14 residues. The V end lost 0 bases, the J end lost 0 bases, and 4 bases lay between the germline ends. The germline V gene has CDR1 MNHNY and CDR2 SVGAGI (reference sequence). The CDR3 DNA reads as TGTGCCAGCAGTTACTCGGCTAGCACAGATACGCAGTATTTT. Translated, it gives CASSYSASTDTQYF.

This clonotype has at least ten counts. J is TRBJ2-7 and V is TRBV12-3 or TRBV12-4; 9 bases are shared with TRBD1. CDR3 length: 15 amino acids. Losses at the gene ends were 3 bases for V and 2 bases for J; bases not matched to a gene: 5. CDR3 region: CASSFKGTGPYEQYF. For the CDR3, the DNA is TGTGCCAGCAGTTTTAAGGGGACAGGGCCCTACGAGCAGTACTTC.

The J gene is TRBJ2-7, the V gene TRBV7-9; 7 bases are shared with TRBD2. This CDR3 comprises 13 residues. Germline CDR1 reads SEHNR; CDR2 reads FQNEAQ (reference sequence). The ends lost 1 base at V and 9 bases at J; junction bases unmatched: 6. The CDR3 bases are TGTGCCAGCAGCTTAGGGGCGGGAGTAGGGCAGTACTTC. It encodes CASSLGAGVGQYF.

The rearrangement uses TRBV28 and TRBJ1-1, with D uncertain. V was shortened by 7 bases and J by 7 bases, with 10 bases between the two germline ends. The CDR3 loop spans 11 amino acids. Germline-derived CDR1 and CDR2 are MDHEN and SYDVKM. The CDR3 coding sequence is TGTGCCAGCACCTTACGGAATGAAGCTTTCTTT. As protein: CASTLRNEAFF.

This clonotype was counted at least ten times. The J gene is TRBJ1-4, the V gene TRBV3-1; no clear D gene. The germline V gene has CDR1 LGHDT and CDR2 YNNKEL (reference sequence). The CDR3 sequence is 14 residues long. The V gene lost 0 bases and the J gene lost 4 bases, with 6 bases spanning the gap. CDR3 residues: CASSQEVHNEKLFF. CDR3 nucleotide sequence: TGTGCCAGCAGCCAAGAGGTCCATAATGAAAAACTGTTTTTT.

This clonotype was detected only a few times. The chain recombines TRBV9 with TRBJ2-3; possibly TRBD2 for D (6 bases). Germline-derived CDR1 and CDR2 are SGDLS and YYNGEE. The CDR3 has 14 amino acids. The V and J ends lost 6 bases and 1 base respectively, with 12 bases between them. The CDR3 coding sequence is TGTGCCAGCAATGAGGGCGGGGGCACAGATACGCAGTATTTT. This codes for CASNEGGGTDTQYF. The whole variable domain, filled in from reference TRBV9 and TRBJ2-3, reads DSGVTQTPKHLITATGQRVTLRCSPRSGDLSVYWYQQSLDQGLQFLIQYYNGEERAKGNILERFSAQQFPDLHSELNLSSLELGDSALYFCASNEGGGTDTQYFGPGTRLTVL.

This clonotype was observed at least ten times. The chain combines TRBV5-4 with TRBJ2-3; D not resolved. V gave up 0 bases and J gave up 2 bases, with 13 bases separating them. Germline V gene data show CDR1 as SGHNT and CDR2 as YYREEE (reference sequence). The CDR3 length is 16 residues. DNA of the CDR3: TGTGCCAGCAGCTTGGACTTTGACACTTCCACAGATACGCAGTATTTT. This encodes CASSLDFDTSTDTQYF.

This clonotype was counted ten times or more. The CDR3 coding sequence is TGTGCCAGCAGCTTAGTGCGGTGGCAGCCCCAGCATTTT. Its translation is CASSLVRWQPQHF. The chain links TRBV7-2 to TRBJ1-5; D is uncertain. This CDR3 contains 13 residues. Per the germline V gene, CDR1 is SGHTA and CDR2 is FQGNSA. V gave up 1 base and J gave up 7 bases, with 8 bases separating them.

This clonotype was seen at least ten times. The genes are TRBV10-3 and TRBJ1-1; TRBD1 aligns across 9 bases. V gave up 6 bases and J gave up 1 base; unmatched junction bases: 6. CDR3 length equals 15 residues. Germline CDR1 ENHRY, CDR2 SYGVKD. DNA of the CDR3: TGTGCCATCAGAACGACAGGGGGATCGAACACTGAAGCTTTCTTT. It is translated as CAIRTTGGSNTEAFF.

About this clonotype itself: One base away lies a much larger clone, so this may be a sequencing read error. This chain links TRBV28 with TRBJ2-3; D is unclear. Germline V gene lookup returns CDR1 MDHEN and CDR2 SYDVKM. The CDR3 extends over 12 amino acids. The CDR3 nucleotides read TGTGCCGGCAGTTCCCCCTCAGATACGCAGTATTTT. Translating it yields CAGSSPSDTQYF.

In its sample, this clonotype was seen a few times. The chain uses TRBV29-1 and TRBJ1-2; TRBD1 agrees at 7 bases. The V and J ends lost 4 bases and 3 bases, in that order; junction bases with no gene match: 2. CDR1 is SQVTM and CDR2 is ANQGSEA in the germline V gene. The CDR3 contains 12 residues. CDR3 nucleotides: TGCAGCGTTGTCAGGGGGGACTATGGCTACACCTTC. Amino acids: CSVVRGDYGYTF.

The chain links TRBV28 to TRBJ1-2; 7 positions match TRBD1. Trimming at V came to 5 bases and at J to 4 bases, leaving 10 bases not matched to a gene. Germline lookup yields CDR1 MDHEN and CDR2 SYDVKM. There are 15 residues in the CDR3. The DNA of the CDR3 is TGTGCCAGCAGTCGGAGAGGGGGCAGGGGCTATGGCTACACCTTC. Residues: CASSRRGGRGYGYTF.

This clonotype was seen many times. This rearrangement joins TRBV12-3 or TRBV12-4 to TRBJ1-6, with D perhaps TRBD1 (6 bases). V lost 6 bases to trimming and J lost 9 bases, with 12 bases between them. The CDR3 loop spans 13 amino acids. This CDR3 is CASRPLTGSPLHF. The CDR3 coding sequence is TGTGCCAGCAGACCCCTGACAGGTTCACCCCTCCACTTT.

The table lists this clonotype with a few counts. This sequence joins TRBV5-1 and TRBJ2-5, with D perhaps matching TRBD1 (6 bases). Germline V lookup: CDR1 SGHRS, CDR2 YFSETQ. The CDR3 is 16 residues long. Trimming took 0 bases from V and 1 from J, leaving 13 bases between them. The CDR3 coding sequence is TGCGCCAGCAGCTTGGCCCCGACAGGAACCCAAGAGACCCAGTACTTC. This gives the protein CASSLAPTGTQETQYF.